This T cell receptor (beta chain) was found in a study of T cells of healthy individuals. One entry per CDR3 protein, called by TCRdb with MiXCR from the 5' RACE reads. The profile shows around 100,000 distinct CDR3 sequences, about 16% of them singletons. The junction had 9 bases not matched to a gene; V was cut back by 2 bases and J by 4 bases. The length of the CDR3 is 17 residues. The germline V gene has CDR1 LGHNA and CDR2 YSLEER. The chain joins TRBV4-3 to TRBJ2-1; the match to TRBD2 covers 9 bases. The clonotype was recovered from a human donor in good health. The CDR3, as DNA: TGCGCCAGCAGCCAATACTCGCTAGCGGGGTCTTACAATGAGCAGTTCTTC. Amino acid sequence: CASSQYSLAGSYNEQFF.